The 27 T cell receptor beta chains reported below all come from one sample, sequenced in a study of vaccination and CD4 T cells after COVID-19. Treatment given: roughly 11-day PBMC culture with coronavirus spike peptide pools or control peptides (ViraFEST assay). The Oncomine TCR Beta short-read assay sequenced DNA from cultured CD4+ T cells. One entry per CDR3 protein results from TCRdb running MiXCR on the PCR reads. In the table there are about 4,000 distinct CDR3 sequences, 16% of which are singletons. These receptors have no known antigen. Input material: CD4+ T cells from blood, cultured in vitro. The receptors stem from a human donor who had recovered from COVID-19.

V usage is TRBV18 and J usage is TRBJ1-3, with TRBD1 matching over 10 bases. Germline V gene lookup returns CDR1 KGHSH and CDR2 LQKENI. J was trimmed by 7 bases and V by 6 bases; bases with no gene match: 9. This CDR3 is 15 amino acids long. CDR3 coding DNA: TGTGCCAGCTCCAAGGGACAGGGGCAAACGAACACCATATATTTT. Its translation: CASSKGQGQTNTIYF.

Sample share makes this clonotype medium-sized. This sequence joins TRBV4-1 and TRBJ1-3; D possibly corresponds to TRBD1 (5 bases). The CDR3 is made up of 16 amino acids. Germline-derived CDR1 and CDR2 are MGHRA and YSYEKL. Trimming took off 1 base at V and 2 bases at J, with 12 bases between the two ends. DNA of the CDR3: TGCGCCAGCAGCCAAGGAGGGCAGGGTGCTGGAAACACCATATATTTT. It specifies CASSQGGQGAGNTIYF.

In its sample, this clonotype was seen a few times. The V and J genes are TRBV7-2 and TRBJ2-3; 8 bases map to TRBD2. CDR1 and CDR2 (germline): SGHTA, FQGNSA. The CDR3 is 16 amino acids. V gave up 5 bases and J gave up 8 bases; unmatched junction bases: 15. This chain's CDR3 is CASSPSLAEARGTQYF. As DNA, the CDR3 is TGTGCCAGCAGCCCTTCACTAGCGGAGGCACGTGGTACGCAGTATTTT. Combining the CDR3 with reference TRBV7-2 and TRBJ2-3 gives the whole variable domain GAGVSQSPSNKVTEKGKDVELRCDPISGHTALYWYRQSLGQGLEFLIYFQGNSAPDKSGLPSDRFSAERTGGSVSTLTIQRTQQEDSAVYLCASSPSLAEARGTQYFGPGTRLTVL.

This clonotype was observed a few times. V is TRBV6-1 and J is TRBJ2-2; D is unclear. The CDR3 has 14 amino acids. The ends were cut back, 1 base at V and 7 bases at J, with 10 bases in the middle. CDR1 and CDR2 (germline): MNHNS, SASEGT. The CDR3 protein is CASSEDVWGGELFF. CDR3 coding DNA: TGTGCCAGCAGTGAAGATGTTTGGGGCGGGGAGCTGTTTTTT.

This clonotype was seen only a few times. The chain employs TRBV5-6 and TRBJ1-6, with D uncertain. This CDR3 is built from 14 residues. Per the germline V gene, CDR1 is SGHDT and CDR2 is YYEEEE. V dropped 0 bases and J dropped 10 bases, with 11 bases sitting between them. The DNA for the CDR3 is TGTGCCAGCAGCTTGGCTGAGATGGGATCACCCCTCCACTTT. This encodes CASSLAEMGSPLHF.

The J gene is TRBJ2-7, the V gene TRBV7-2, with D possibly being TRBD2 (6 bases). The CDR3 spans 14 residues. V was trimmed by 5 bases and J by 3 bases, leaving 14 bases between them. The germline CDR1 and CDR2 sequences are SGHTA and FQGNSA. The chain's CDR3 is CASSARLVSYEQYF. In nucleotides, the CDR3 is TGTGCCAGCAGCGCTCGACTAGTTAGCTACGAGCAGTACTTC.

This clonotype was recorded a few times. V gene TRBV11-3 combines with J gene TRBJ2-6; D is undetermined. There are 13 residues in the CDR3. V gave up 8 bases and J gave up 0 bases, with 5 bases separating them. Germline lookup yields CDR1 SGHNT and CDR2 YENEEA. The CDR3 DNA reads TGTGCCAGCGCCCCCTCTGGGGCCAACGTCCTGACTTTC. It yields the protein CASAPSGANVLTF.

The J gene is TRBJ2-3, the V gene TRBV4-2, with 16 nucleotides matching TRBD2. CDR1 LGHNA and CDR2 YNFKEQ come from the germline V gene. The ends lost 4 bases at V and 7 bases at J; junction bases unmatched: 8. The length of the CDR3 is 17 residues. The CDR3 coding sequence is TGTGCCAGCAGCCCCGGGACTAGCGGGGGGGCCGCGAATACGCAGTATTTT. This encodes CASSPGTSGGAANTQYF.

This clonotype was picked up a small number of times. The chain recombines TRBV15 with TRBJ2-2; 8 bases fit TRBD1. The CDR3 runs 15 residues. V shed 5 bases, J shed 4 bases, and the junction held 6 bases outside the gene matches. Per germline, CDR1 LNHNV and CDR2 YYDKDF (reference sequence). The CDR3 reads CATSQDRVTTGELFF. CDR3 DNA sequence: TGTGCCACCAGCCAGGACAGGGTTACCACCGGGGAGCTGTTTTTT.

The chain is built from TRBV7-8 and TRBJ2-7, with D perhaps matching TRBD2 (6 bases). Trimming shortened V by 2 bases and J by 4 bases, and 12 bases separated the two germline ends. Per the germline V gene, CDR1 is SGHVS and CDR2 is FQNEAQ. CDR3 length equals 14 residues. CDR3 amino acids: CASSLPPGGYEQYF. CDR3 DNA sequence: TGTGCCAGCAGCTTACCTCCCGGGGGATACGAGCAGTACTTC.

This clonotype qualifies as medium-sized. The chain couples TRBV7-9 to TRBJ2-7; either TRBD1 or TRBD2 may fit D (5 bases each). The germline V gene encodes CDR1 SEHNR and CDR2 FQNEAQ (reference sequence). Trimming took 4 bases from V and 3 from J, leaving 16 bases between them. The CDR3 is made up of 15 amino acids. Here the CDR3 reads CASSWDLRGDYEQYF. CDR3 nucleotides: TGTGCCAGCAGCTGGGACCTACGAGGGGACTACGAGCAGTACTTC.

In its sample, this clonotype was seen a few times. The V gene is TRBV27, the J gene TRBJ1-6; tentative D call: TRBD1 (5 bases). Between the trimmed V and J ends, which lost 2 bases and 10 bases, there was a span of 15 bases. Per germline, CDR1 MNHEY and CDR2 SMNVEV (reference sequence). This CDR3 comprises 15 residues. As DNA, the CDR3 is TGTGCCAGCAGTTTAAGCCCAGGGATTCGGTCACCCCTCCACTTT. Amino acid sequence: CASSLSPGIRSPLHF.

This rearrangement joins TRBV12-5 to TRBJ1-1; D is ambiguous. CDR1 LGHNT and CDR2 FRNRAP come from the germline V gene. V was clipped by 0 bases and J by 3 bases, with 5 bases between them. The CDR3 extends over 13 amino acids. The CDR3 reads CASGLVGYTEAFF. CDR3 DNA sequence: TGTGCTAGTGGTTTGGTGGGATACACTGAAGCTTTCTTT.

This clonotype occurred a few times. The V call is TRBV12-3 or TRBV12-4, the J call TRBJ2-5; TRBD1 might be the D (6 bases). Trimming took off 7 bases at V and 0 bases at J, with 18 bases between the two ends. There are 16 residues in the CDR3. The CDR3 coding sequence is TGTGCCAGCAACCTTGAGGGTTGGGGGCACCAAGAGACCCAGTACTTC. Translated: CASNLEGWGHQETQYF.

The rearrangement joins TRBV6-1 to TRBJ2-2; D may be TRBD2 (5 bases). The V gene lost 5 bases and the J gene lost 0 bases, with 10 bases spanning the gap. This CDR3 comprises 15 residues. The germline gives CDR1 MNHNS, CDR2 SASEGT. The chain's CDR3 is CASSQREPNTGELFF. In nucleotides, the CDR3 is TGTGCCAGCAGTCAACGGGAACCGAACACCGGGGAGCTGTTTTTT.

This clonotype is categorized as medium-sized. The rearrangement links TRBV11-2 to TRBJ2-1; TRBD2 agrees at 9 bases. The ends lost 1 base at V and 8 bases at J; junction bases unmatched: 6. The germline V gene has CDR1 SGHAT and CDR2 FQNNGV. The CDR3 runs 15 residues. The CDR3 DNA sequence: TGTGCCAGCAGCTTAGGGGCGGGGGGGCGGCATGAGCAGTTCTTC. This gives the protein CASSLGAGGRHEQFF. The whole variable domain, filled in from reference TRBV11-2 and TRBJ2-1, reads EAGVAQSPRYKIIEKRQSVAFWCNPISGHATLYWYQQILGQGPKLLIQFQNNGVVDDSQLPKDRFSAERLKGVDSTLKIQPAKLEDSAVYLCASSLGAGGRHEQFFGPGTRLTVL.

This clonotype is judged medium-sized. The gene calls are TRBV6-1 and TRBJ1-1; TRBD1 might be the D (5 bases). The CDR3 is 14 residues long. The V and J ends lost 6 bases and 3 bases respectively, with 14 bases between them. The germline gives CDR1 MNHNS, CDR2 SASEGT. The CDR3 region has the DNA TGTGCCAGCAGCTCACGACAGTCTGACACTGAAGCTTTCTTT. Protein sequence: CASSSRQSDTEAFF.

A word on this clonotype: This CDR3 is missing its conserved last phenylalanine or tryptophan, likely due to a read error. V is TRBV12-3 or TRBV12-4 and J is TRBJ2-5; D might be TRBD1 (5 bases). Trimming removed 4 bases at V and 5 bases at J, with 11 bases between. This CDR3 contains 13 residues. As DNA, the CDR3 is TGTGCCAGCAGTTACAGGATCATCGAGACCCAGTACTTA. Translating it yields CASSYRIIETQYL.

This clonotype has more than one count but fewer than ten. The chain uses TRBV28 and TRBJ2-7, with 8 nucleotides matching TRBD1. The V segment lost 7 bases and the J segment 3 bases; nucleotides outside the gene matches: 2. In germline, CDR1 is MDHEN, CDR2 SYDVKM. This CDR3 spans 12 amino acids. The CDR3, as DNA: TGTGCCAGCAAACAGGGGGACTACGAGCAGTACTTC. The encoded protein is CASKQGDYEQYF. The full variable domain, with the rest looked up from reference TRBV28 and TRBJ2-7, is DVKVTQSSRYLVKRTGEKVFLECVQDMDHENMFWYRQDPGLGLRLIYFSYDVKMKEKGDIPEGYSVSREKKERFSLILESASTNQTSMYLCASKQGDYEQYFGPGTRLTVT.

This clonotype counts as medium-sized. The chain has TRBV12-3 or TRBV12-4 and TRBJ1-1; D is ambiguous. V gave up 5 bases and J gave up 6 bases, with 16 bases separating them. The length of the CDR3 is 14 residues. The CDR3 DNA reads as TGTGCCAGCAGTGCACTACTCAGAGGCGCTGAAGCTTTCTTT. The encoded protein is CASSALLRGAEAFF.

The J gene is TRBJ1-2, the V gene TRBV12-3 or TRBV12-4; D is ambiguous. This CDR3 is built from 16 residues. Deletions cut 4 bases from V and 6 bases from J, with 21 bases between. CDR3 in DNA: TGTGCCAGCAGTTCTACCGGGTGGGCCCCAGGAGATGGCTACACCTTC. Amino acids: CASSSTGWAPGDGYTF.

Only a few counts were recorded for this clonotype. J is TRBJ1-2 and V is TRBV7-9; 11 bases line up with TRBD1. This CDR3 spans 13 amino acids. The V gene end was trimmed by 6 bases and the J gene end by 8 bases; junction bases not matched to a gene: 5. The germline V gene encodes CDR1 SEHNR and CDR2 FQNEAQ (reference sequence). CDR3 in DNA: TGTGCCAGCAGTGGACAGGGGGCGGGGGGCTACACCTTC. Translating it yields CASSGQGAGGYTF.

The chain has TRBV5-4 and TRBJ1-5, with D perhaps TRBD1 (5 bases). The V gene lost 5 bases and the J gene lost 8 bases, with 14 bases spanning the gap. Germline CDR1 SGHNT, CDR2 YYREEE (reference sequence). The CDR3 is made up of 13 amino acids. CDR3 sequence: CASSVAGGEPQHF. DNA of the CDR3: TGTGCCAGCAGTGTCGCAGGAGGGGAGCCCCAGCATTTT.

This sequence joins TRBV12-2 and TRBJ1-2; TRBD1, the table's D call, was not compared with the DNA. TRBV12-2 is an annotated pseudogene. The CDR3 length is 18 residues. The chain's CDR3 is CASRLSATRGRMFYGYTF. The CDR3 DNA is TGTGCAAGTCGCTTAAGCGCGACAAGGGGGCGGATGTTCTATGGCTACACCTTC.

J is TRBJ1-1 and V is TRBV5-1; TRBD1 is a possible D gene (5 bases). V lost 0 bases to trimming and J lost 5 bases, with 20 bases between them. CDR1 is SGHRS and CDR2 is YFSETQ in the germline V gene. The CDR3 consists of 17 residues. In nucleotides, the CDR3 is TGCGCCAGCAGCTTGGGTTCTAGGGGCCCCATTGTAACTGAAGCTTTCTTT. Its translation is CASSLGSRGPIVTEAFF.

By its share, this clonotype is medium-sized. This rearrangement joins TRBV20-1 to TRBJ2-2; perhaps TRBD1 as D (7 bases). The CDR3 sequence is 14 residues long. V was clipped by 5 bases and J by 5 bases, with 15 bases between them. Germline CDR1 is DFQATT and CDR2 is SNEGSKA (reference sequence). The CDR3 DNA reads TGCAGTGCTCCGCGGGACAGCGGAACCGGGGAGCTGTTTTTT. It specifies CSAPRDSGTGELFF.

This chain uses TRBV20-1 with TRBJ2-1; D gene unclear. V gave up 0 bases and J gave up 10 bases, with 16 bases separating them. Per the germline V gene, CDR1 is DFQATT and CDR2 is SNEGSKA (reference sequence). The CDR3 covers 14 residues. The CDR3 DNA reads as TGCAGTGCTAGAGATCTTGTTAATGGGCGGGAGCAGTTCTTC. This sequence encodes CSARDLVNGREQFF.